What follows is one T cell receptor beta chain and its context. Its target antigen remains unknown. Within one base of it there is no much larger clone, and no base qualities were kept. TCRbeta CDR3 regions were amplified from genomic DNA using the immunoSEQ Assay, a bias-controlled multiplex PCR. The paper's processing steps were these. Nucleated cell counts per sample were estimated from amplification of reference gene primers within the assay. To quantify the absolute abundance of each unique TCRbeta CDR3 rearrangement, sequence reads were collapsed and filtered. For each sample, productive Simpson clonality was calculated by taking the square root of Simpson's diversity index across productive rearrangements. TCRdb mirrors the immuneACCESS table, restricted to in-frame sequences. Some clones are absent from its copies; in checked studies, under half trace to an unresolved V gene, and the reason for the others is unknown. D and trimming were read from the DNA, whereas the V and J calls and clone size are those reported in that table. The sample table records around 180,000 clones; 75% to 90% of these occur just once. 9.5% to 12% of the sample rests with the top ten.

This sample was taken from a study of blood T cell repertoires in COVID-19 (dated by TCRdb to 2018 to 2021). Background on the whole study: Samples covering the acute and convalescent phases of COVID-19 were provided by collaborators in the United States, Italy and Spain. The samples were drawn from the first 160 participants of the ongoing ImmuneRACE study and from 950 to 1,500 subjects provided by 6 global collaborators. The sample metadata nearly always contained a de-identified subject ID, COVID-19 status, age in years and sex. A freely available public database, intended as a resource for researchers studying the immune response to SARS-CoV-2, is where the repertoires were released. The dataset comprised deeply sampled blood TCRbeta repertoires from subjects exposed to, actively infected with, or recovered from COVID-19. The prospective study material was composed of cDNA or gDNA derived from T cells, B-cell-depleted T cells, or PBMCs. Where available, HLA class I and class II types were obtained from metadata supplied by the sample provider rather than from assay-based typing. What the authors observed across the whole study: Clinical and demographic metadata were provided uncurated, with the amount varying by source and participant.

Each collaborating institution followed its own protocols to collect whole blood in K2EDTA tubes. For TCRbeta analysis, collaborator samples were shipped as frozen whole blood, as isolated PBMCs, or as DNA extracted from either sample type. The V and J ends are trimmed by 4 bases and 8 bases, leaving 13 bases between them. Counted from cysteine to phenylalanine, this CDR3 has 13 amino acids. Only the CDR3 DNA stays, 39 bases, in frame from base 1. The germline V gene (reference sequence) gives CDR1 as SGHKS and CDR2 as YYEKEE. The V gene is TRBV5-5 and the J gene is TRBJ1-5, with the D segment identity uncertain. Sequencing input: peripheral blood. This receptor was taken from a human donor with active or convalescent COVID-19. The donor label of this sample is uncertain. The nucleotide sequence is TGTGCCAGCAGCCTGTACACGGAGGAGCCCCAGCATTTT. This is translated as CASSLYTEEPQHF.